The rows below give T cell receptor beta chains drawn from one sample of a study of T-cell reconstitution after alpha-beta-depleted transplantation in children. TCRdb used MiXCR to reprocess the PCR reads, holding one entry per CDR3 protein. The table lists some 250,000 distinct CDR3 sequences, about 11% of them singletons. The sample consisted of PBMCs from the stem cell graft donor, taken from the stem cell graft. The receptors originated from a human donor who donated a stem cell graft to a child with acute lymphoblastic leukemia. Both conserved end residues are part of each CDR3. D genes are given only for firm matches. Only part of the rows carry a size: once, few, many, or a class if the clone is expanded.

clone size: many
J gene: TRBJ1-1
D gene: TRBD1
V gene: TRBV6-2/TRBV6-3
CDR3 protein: CASRGRDRLTEAFF
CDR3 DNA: TGTGCCAGCAGGGGCCGGGACAGGCTCACTGAAGCTTTCTTT

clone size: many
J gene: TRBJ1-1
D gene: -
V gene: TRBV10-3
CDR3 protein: CAISEIRDTEAFF
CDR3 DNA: TGTGCCATCAGTGAGATCAGGGACACTGAAGCTTTCTTT

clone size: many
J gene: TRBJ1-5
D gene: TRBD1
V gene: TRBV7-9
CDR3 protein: CASSLATGVGNQPQHF
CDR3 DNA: TGTGCCAGCAGCTTGGCGACAGGGGTGGGCAATCAGCCCCAGCATTTT

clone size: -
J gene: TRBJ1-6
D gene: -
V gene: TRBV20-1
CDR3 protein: CSARDGGALHF
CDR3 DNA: TGCAGTGCTAGAGATGGGGGGGCCCTCCACTTT

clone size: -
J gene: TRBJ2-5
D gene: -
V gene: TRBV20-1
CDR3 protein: CSALSRWGQETQYF
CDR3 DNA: TGCAGTGCTCTCTCGAGGTGGGGTCAAGAGACCCAGTACTTC

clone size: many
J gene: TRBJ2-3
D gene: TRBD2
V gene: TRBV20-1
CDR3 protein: CRTKARREGPGTDTQYF
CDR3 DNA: TGCAGGACAAAGGCTCGGCGGGAGGGCCCGGGCACAGATACGCAGTATTTT

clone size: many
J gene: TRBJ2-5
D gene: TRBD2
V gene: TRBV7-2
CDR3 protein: CASSLGLAEKETQYF
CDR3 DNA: TGTGCCAGCAGCTTAGGGCTAGCGGAGAAAGAGACCCAGTACTTC

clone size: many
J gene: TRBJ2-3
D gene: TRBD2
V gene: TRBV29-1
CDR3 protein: CSADTTYWGGSTDTQYF
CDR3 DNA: TGCAGCGCCGACACCACTTATTGGGGAGGGAGCACAGATACGCAGTATTTT

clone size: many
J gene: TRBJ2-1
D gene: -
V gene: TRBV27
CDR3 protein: CASSLGSGYNEQFF
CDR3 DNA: TGTGCCAGCAGTTTAGGATCGGGCTACAATGAGCAGTTCTTC

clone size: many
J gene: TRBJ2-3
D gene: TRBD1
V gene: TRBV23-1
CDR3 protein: CASTYAGTGPDTQYF
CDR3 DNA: TGCGCCAGCACTTATGCCGGGACAGGGCCAGATACGCAGTATTTT

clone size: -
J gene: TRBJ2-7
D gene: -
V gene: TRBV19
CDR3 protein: CASSISLSYEQYF
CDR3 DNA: TGTGCCAGTAGTATCTCCCTCTCCTACGAGCAGTACTTC

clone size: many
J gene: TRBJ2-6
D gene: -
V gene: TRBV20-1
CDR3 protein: CSASGVALSGANVLTF
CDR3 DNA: TGCAGTGCATCAGGGGTTGCGCTGTCTGGGGCCAACGTCCTGACTTTC

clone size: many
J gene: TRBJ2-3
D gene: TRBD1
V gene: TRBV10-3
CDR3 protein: CAISPTGTGGYF
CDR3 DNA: TGTGCCATCAGTCCTACCGGGACAGGGGGGTATTTT

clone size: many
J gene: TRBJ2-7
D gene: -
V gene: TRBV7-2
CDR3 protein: CASSLRGAWYEQYF
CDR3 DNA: TGTGCCAGCAGCTTAAGAGGGGCGTGGTACGAGCAGTACTTC

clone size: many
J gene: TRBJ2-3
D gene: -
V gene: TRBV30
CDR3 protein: CAWSADRDTQYF
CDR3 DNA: TGTGCCTGGAGTGCCGACCGGGATACGCAGTATTTT

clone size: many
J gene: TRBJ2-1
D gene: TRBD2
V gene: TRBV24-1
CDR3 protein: CATLGEGEQFF
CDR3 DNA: TGTGCCACCCTTGGGGAGGGGGAGCAGTTCTTC

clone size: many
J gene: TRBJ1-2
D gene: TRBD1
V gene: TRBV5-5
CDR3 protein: CASSFTGAHGYTF
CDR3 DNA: TGTGCCAGCAGCTTTACAGGGGCTCATGGCTACACCTTC

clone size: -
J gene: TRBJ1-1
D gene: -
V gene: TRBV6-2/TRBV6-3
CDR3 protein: CASSYRPYTEAFF
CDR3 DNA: TGTGCCAGCAGTTATCGGCCTTACACTGAAGCTTTCTTT

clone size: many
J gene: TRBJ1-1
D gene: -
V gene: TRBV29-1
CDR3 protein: CSVELNTEAFF
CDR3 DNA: TGCAGCGTTGAACTGAACACTGAAGCTTTCTTT

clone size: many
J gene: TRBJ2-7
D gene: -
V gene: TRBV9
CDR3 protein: CASSVARSPSYEQYF
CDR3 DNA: TGTGCCAGCAGCGTAGCACGAAGTCCGAGCTACGAGCAGTACTTC

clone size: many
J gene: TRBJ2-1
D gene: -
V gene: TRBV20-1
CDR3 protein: CSARDRVNEQFF
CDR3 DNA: TGCAGTGCTAGAGACAGGGTCAATGAGCAGTTCTTC

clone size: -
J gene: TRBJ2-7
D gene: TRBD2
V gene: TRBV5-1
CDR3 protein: CASSSRGEYEQYF
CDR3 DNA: TGCGCCAGCAGCTCGCGGGGGGAGTACGAGCAGTACTTC

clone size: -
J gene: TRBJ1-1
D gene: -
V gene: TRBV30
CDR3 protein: CAWSALMNTEAFF
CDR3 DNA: TGTGCCTGGAGTGCGCTTATGAACACTGAAGCTTTCTTT

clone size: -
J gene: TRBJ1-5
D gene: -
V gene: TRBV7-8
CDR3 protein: CASSFDGHSNQPQHF
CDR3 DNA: TGTGCCAGCAGCTTCGATGGACATAGCAATCAGCCCCAGCATTTT

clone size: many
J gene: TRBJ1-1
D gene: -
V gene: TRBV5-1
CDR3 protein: CASRQNPGARGEAFF
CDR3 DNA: TGCGCCAGCAGACAGAACCCGGGGGCGCGGGGTGAAGCTTTCTTT

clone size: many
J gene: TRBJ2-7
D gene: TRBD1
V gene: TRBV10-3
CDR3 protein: CAISDGGQGFEQYF
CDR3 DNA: TGTGCCATCAGTGATGGGGGACAGGGCTTCGAGCAGTACTTC

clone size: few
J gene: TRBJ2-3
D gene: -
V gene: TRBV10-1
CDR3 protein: CASKKYRDTTDTQYF
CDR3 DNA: TGCGCCAGCAAAAAGTATCGGGACACGACAGATACGCAGTATTTT

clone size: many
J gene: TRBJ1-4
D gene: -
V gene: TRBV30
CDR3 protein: CAWRSGVATNEKLFF
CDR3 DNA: TGTGCCTGGAGGAGTGGAGTTGCAACTAATGAAAAACTGTTTTTT

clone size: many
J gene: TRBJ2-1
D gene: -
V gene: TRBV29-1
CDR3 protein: CSVEDRGLDFSYNEQFF
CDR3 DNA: TGCAGCGTTGAAGATAGGGGCCTGGACTTCTCCTACAATGAGCAGTTCTTC

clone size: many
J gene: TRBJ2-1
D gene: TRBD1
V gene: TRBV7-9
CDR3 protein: CASSEYGTGYVDEQFF
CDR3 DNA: TGTGCCAGCAGCGAGTACGGGACAGGCTACGTGGATGAGCAGTTCTTC

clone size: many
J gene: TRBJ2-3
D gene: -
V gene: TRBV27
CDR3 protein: CASSFGSRGTDTQYF
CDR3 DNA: TGTGCCAGCAGTTTCGGATCCCGGGGCACAGATACGCAGTATTTT

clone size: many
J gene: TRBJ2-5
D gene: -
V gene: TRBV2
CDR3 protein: CASRPSGETQYF
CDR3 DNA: TGTGCCAGCAGGCCCAGCGGTGAGACCCAGTACTTC

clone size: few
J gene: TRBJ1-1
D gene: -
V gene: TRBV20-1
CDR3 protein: CSARDRDEAFF
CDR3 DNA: TGCAGTGCTAGAGACAGGGACGAAGCTTTCTTT

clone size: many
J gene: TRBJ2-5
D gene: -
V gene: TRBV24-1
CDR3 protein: CATSDSGVETQYF
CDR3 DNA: TGTGCCACCAGTGATTCCGGGGTTGAGACCCAGTACTTC

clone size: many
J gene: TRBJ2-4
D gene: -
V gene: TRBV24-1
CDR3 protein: CATRQDRAKNIQYF
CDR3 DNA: TGTGCCACCAGGCAAGACAGAGCCAAAAACATTCAGTACTTC

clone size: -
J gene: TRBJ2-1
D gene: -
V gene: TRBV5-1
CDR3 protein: CATTFQGEQFF
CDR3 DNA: TGCGCCACCACCTTCCAGGGAGAGCAGTTCTTC

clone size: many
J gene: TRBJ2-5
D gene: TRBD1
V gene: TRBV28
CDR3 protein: CASSSWTGAIQETQYF
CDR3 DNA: TGTGCCAGCAGTTCTTGGACAGGGGCGATCCAAGAGACCCAGTACTTC

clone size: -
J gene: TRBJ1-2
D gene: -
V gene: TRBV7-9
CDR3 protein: CASSLEDLGYTF
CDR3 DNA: TGTGCCAGCAGCTTAGAGGACCTTGGCTACACCTTC

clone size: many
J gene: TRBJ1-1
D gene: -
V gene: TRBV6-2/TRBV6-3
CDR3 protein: CASSIGHMNTEAFF
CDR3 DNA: TGTGCCAGCAGCATCGGACACATGAACACTGAAGCTTTCTTT

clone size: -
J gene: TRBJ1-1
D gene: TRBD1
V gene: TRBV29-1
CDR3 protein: CSGHRDRYMNTEAFF
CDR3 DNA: TGCAGCGGACATCGGGACAGATACATGAACACTGAAGCTTTCTTT